Listed below are T cell receptor beta chains from one sample, sequenced in a study of blood T cell repertoires in COVID-19. Repertoires were generated with immunoSEQ multiplex PCR, while TCRdb's copy carries only in-frame clones and drops some. The profile shows 200,000 to 250,000 clones, 80% to 90% of them singletons. What was sequenced was peripheral blood. These receptors all come from an elderly man with acute or convalescent COVID-19. CDR3s include the opening cysteine and the closing phenylalanine or tryptophan. The order of the fields is clone size, J gene, D gene, V gene, CDR3 DNA, CDR3 protein. D genes are given only for firm matches. The size of a clone is reported for some rows only, either as once, few or many, or as a class for expanded clones.

size: NA; J: TRBJ1-5; D: NA; V: TRBV6-4; DNA: TGTGCCATCAACAGCCGGGACAACGACGACAATCAGCCCCAGCATTTT; CDR3: CAINSRDNDDNQPQHF
size: NA; J: TRBJ1-1; D: NA; V: TRBV7-2; DNA: TGTGCCAGCAGCTACCAGGGGTTCCCTGAAGCTTTCTTT; CDR3: CASSYQGFPEAFF
size: NA; J: TRBJ2-1; D: TRBD1; V: TRBV29-1; DNA: TGCAGCGTCTCCGGACAGGGGGGCAATGAGCAGTTCTTC; CDR3: CSVSGQGGNEQFF
size: NA; J: TRBJ2-3; D: NA; V: TRBV13; DNA: TGTGCCAGCAGCTTAGCAACATTACGCCCAGATACGCAGTATTTT; CDR3: CASSLATLRPDTQYF
size: NA; J: TRBJ1-5; D: NA; V: TRBV7-9; DNA: TGTGCCAGCAGCCCAGGAGGGGGCAATCAGCCCCAGCATTTT; CDR3: CASSPGGGNQPQHF
size: few; J: TRBJ1-1; D: NA; V: TRBV7-5; DNA: TGTGTCAGAAGCTCCCGGACAGCTCGTGGGGCTGAAGCTTTCTTT; CDR3: CVRSSRTARGAEAFF
size: once; J: TRBJ1-1; D: TRBD1; V: TRBV6-5; DNA: TGTGCCAGCAGAGATGACAGGGGGAGGAACACTGAAGCTTTCTTT; CDR3: CASRDDRGRNTEAFF
size: many; J: TRBJ1-5; D: NA; V: TRBV21-1; DNA: TGTGCCAGCAGCAAACCAGGACAGGGTTTAAGCAATCAGCCCCAGCATTTT; CDR3: CASSKPGQGLSNQPQHF
size: NA; J: TRBJ1-1; D: NA; V: TRBV4-1; DNA: TGCGCCAGCAGCCGAAAGGACAGGAACACTGAAGCTTTCTTT; CDR3: CASSRKDRNTEAFF
size: NA; J: TRBJ2-1; D: TRBD2; V: TRBV7-3; DNA: TGTGCCAGCAGCTTAATAGGCGGGACTAGCGGGAGCAATGAGCAGTTCTTC; CDR3: CASSLIGGTSGSNEQFF
size: NA; J: TRBJ1-2; D: TRBD1; V: TRBV24-1; DNA: TGTGCCACCAGTGACACCACCGGGACAGGGGAGACCTACACCTTC; CDR3: CATSDTTGTGETYTF
size: NA; J: TRBJ2-5; D: NA; V: TRBV15; DNA: TGTGCCACCAGCAGACAGGGCGTACAAGAGACCCAGTACTTC; CDR3: CATSRQGVQETQYF
size: NA; J: TRBJ2-6; D: NA; V: TRBV18; DNA: TGTGCCAGCTCACCAGGCAGGACTGGGGCCAACGTCCTGACTTTC; CDR3: CASSPGRTGANVLTF
size: once; J: TRBJ2-7; D: NA; V: TRBV6-5; DNA: TGTGCCAGCAGAAGGCTAACAGGGTTCAGGTACGAGCAGTACTTC; CDR3: CASRRLTGFRYEQYF
size: NA; J: TRBJ2-5; D: TRBD1; V: TRBV3-1/TRBV3-2; DNA: TGTGCCAGCAGCCAAAGCGACAGGGGACCCAACGGGGAGACCCAGTACTTC; CDR3: CASSQSDRGPNGETQYF
size: NA; J: TRBJ1-5; D: NA; V: TRBV12-3/TRBV12-4; DNA: TGTGCCAGCAGTTTTAAGGGGAATCAGCCCCAGCATTTT; CDR3: CASSFKGNQPQHF
size: NA; J: TRBJ2-3; D: TRBD1; V: TRBV7-2; DNA: TGTGCCAGCAGCCCACAGGGGGCGATGTCAGATACGCAGTATTTT; CDR3: CASSPQGAMSDTQYF
size: once; J: TRBJ2-1; D: TRBD2; V: TRBV15; DNA: TGTGCCACCAGCAGAGACCTAGCGGGAGGGGGGGATGAGCAGTTCTTC; CDR3: CATSRDLAGGGDEQFF
size: few; J: TRBJ2-7; D: TRBD1; V: TRBV23-1; DNA: TGCGCCAGCAGTCAACCGGTCCGAGACAGGGTCTACGAGCAGTACTTC; CDR3: CASSQPVRDRVYEQYF
size: NA; J: TRBJ2-1; D: NA; V: TRBV21-1; DNA: TGTGCCAGCAGCTCCCCCGGGACAGGGGAGGTCTTC; CDR3: CASSSPGTGEVF
size: NA; J: TRBJ1-2; D: NA; V: TRBV12-3/TRBV12-4; DNA: TGTGCCAGCAGTTTTCGGGGAGGGAGTGGCTACACCTTC; CDR3: CASSFRGGSGYTF
size: NA; J: TRBJ2-5; D: TRBD1; V: TRBV6-5; DNA: TGTGCCAGCAGTTACTCGCTGGGACAGCTACAAGAGACCCAGTACTTC; CDR3: CASSYSLGQLQETQYF
size: NA; J: TRBJ2-1; D: NA; V: TRBV27; DNA: TGTGCCAGCAGTTTATCGGATCGGGAAAATGAGCAGTTCTTC; CDR3: CASSLSDRENEQFF
size: NA; J: TRBJ2-3; D: NA; V: TRBV5-1; DNA: TGCGCCAGCAGCTTAATTACTTCTCCGGATACGCAGTATTTT; CDR3: CASSLITSPDTQYF
size: NA; J: TRBJ1-5; D: TRBD1; V: TRBV18; DNA: TGTGCCAGCTCGACCTCCGGGACAGGGAATCAGCCCCAGCATTTT; CDR3: CASSTSGTGNQPQHF
size: once; J: TRBJ2-2; D: TRBD2; V: TRBV6-2/TRBV6-3; DNA: TGTGCCAGCAGTTACCCCGGACTAGCGGGAACATTGGAGCTGTTTTTT; CDR3: CASSYPGLAGTLELFF
size: NA; J: TRBJ1-3; D: NA; V: TRBV6-5; DNA: TGTGCCAGCAGTTACGCGGGTTCTGGAAACACCATATATTTT; CDR3: CASSYAGSGNTIYF
size: once; J: TRBJ2-7; D: NA; V: TRBV3-1/TRBV3-2; DNA: TGTGCCAGCAGCCAAGTAGGCGGTTACGAGCAGTACTTC; CDR3: CASSQVGGYEQYF
size: NA; J: TRBJ1-1; D: NA; V: TRBV27; DNA: TGTGCCAGCAGCTCTAGAGCGGGCACTGAAGCTTTCTTT; CDR3: CASSSRAGTEAFF
size: NA; J: TRBJ2-1; D: TRBD1; V: TRBV27; DNA: TGTGCCAGCAGTTTATCGAGACAGGGTCTTTACAATGAGCAGTTCTTC; CDR3: CASSLSRQGLYNEQFF
size: few; J: TRBJ1-5; D: TRBD1; V: TRBV27; DNA: TGTGCCAGCCGCGACAGGGTCAATCAGCCCCAGCATTTT; CDR3: CASRDRVNQPQHF
size: NA; J: TRBJ2-1; D: TRBD2; V: TRBV10-3; DNA: TGTGCCATCAGTGAGTCGACTAGCGGGACTGACAATGAGCAGTTCTTC; CDR3: CAISESTSGTDNEQFF
size: NA; J: TRBJ2-5; D: NA; V: TRBV19; DNA: TGTGCCAGTAGTATAGGGCAGGCCAACCAAGAGACCCAGTACTTC; CDR3: CASSIGQANQETQYF
size: NA; J: TRBJ1-1; D: TRBD1; V: TRBV2; DNA: TGTGCCAGCAGTATACGCCGGGACAGGGCTTTGAACACTGAAGCTTTCTTT; CDR3: CASSIRRDRALNTEAFF
size: once; J: TRBJ2-2; D: NA; V: TRBV11-2; DNA: TGTGCCAGCAGCTCCCGAGTTTCGGGCACCGGGGAGCTGTTTTTT; CDR3: CASSSRVSGTGELFF
size: NA; J: TRBJ2-5; D: TRBD2; V: TRBV7-6; DNA: TGTGCCAGCAGCCCCCGGACTAGCGGGAGAGAGACCCAGTACTTC; CDR3: CASSPRTSGRETQYF
size: NA; J: TRBJ1-2; D: TRBD1; V: TRBV19; DNA: TGTGCCAGTAGGGCATCAGGGGGGTATTATGGCTACACCTTC; CDR3: CASRASGGYYGYTF
size: NA; J: TRBJ1-5; D: NA; V: TRBV7-2; DNA: TGTGCCAGCAGCTTAGACAGTAGCAATCAGCCCCAGCATTTT; CDR3: CASSLDSSNQPQHF
size: NA; J: TRBJ1-6; D: TRBD1; V: TRBV6-5; DNA: TGTGCCAGCAGACCATTAGACAGGGAAAATTCACCCCTCCACTTT; CDR3: CASRPLDRENSPLHF
size: NA; J: TRBJ2-3; D: NA; V: TRBV11-3; DNA: TGTGCCAGCAGATCAGGGGAACTCACAGATACGCAGTATTTT; CDR3: CASRSGELTDTQYF
size: NA; J: TRBJ1-6; D: NA; V: TRBV7-2; DNA: TGTGCCAGCAGCCTTTTCGGGGGTGCGGGTGGATCACCCCTCCACTTT; CDR3: CASSLFGGAGGSPLHF
size: once; J: TRBJ2-2; D: NA; V: TRBV18; DNA: TGTGCCAGCTCACCGGCAACAGGGATCGGGGAGCTGTTTTTT; CDR3: CASSPATGIGELFF
size: NA; J: TRBJ2-2; D: TRBD2; V: TRBV11-2; DNA: TGTGCCAGCAGTTTTAGCGGGAACACGAACACCGGGGAGCTGTTTTTT; CDR3: CASSFSGNTNTGELFF
size: once; J: TRBJ1-2; D: NA; V: TRBV28; DNA: TGTGCCAGCAGTTTACAGGCCAACTCCTATGGCTACACCTTC; CDR3: CASSLQANSYGYTF
size: NA; J: TRBJ1-1; D: NA; V: TRBV20-1; DNA: TGCAGTGCTAGCCTTAACACTGAAGCTTTCTTT; CDR3: CSASLNTEAFF
size: NA; J: TRBJ2-2; D: TRBD1; V: TRBV28; DNA: TGTGCCAGCAGTTTATGGGGACAGGCGAACACCGGGGAGCTGTTTTTT; CDR3: CASSLWGQANTGELFF
size: NA; J: TRBJ1-5; D: TRBD1; V: TRBV20-1; DNA: TGCAGTGCTAGTCTGGTGACAGGGGTTAATTGGGATCAGCCCCAGCATTTT; CDR3: CSASLVTGVNWDQPQHF
size: NA; J: TRBJ1-2; D: TRBD1; V: TRBV28; DNA: TGTGCCAGCAGTTCAAGGACAGGGAGTGGCTATGGCTACACCTTC; CDR3: CASSSRTGSGYGYTF
size: NA; J: TRBJ2-5; D: TRBD2; V: TRBV3-1/TRBV3-2; DNA: TGTGCCCACCTCAGCGGGGAGGAGACCCAGTACTTC; CDR3: CAHLSGEETQYF
size: NA; J: TRBJ1-2; D: NA; V: TRBV6-5; DNA: TGTGCCAGCACCATAATCACGTCAGGCGGAGGTGGCTACACCTTC; CDR3: CASTIITSGGGGYTF
size: NA; J: TRBJ2-3; D: NA; V: TRBV5-1; DNA: TGCGCCAGCAGCTTGGAGGCCAGGAACACAGATACGCAGTATTTT; CDR3: CASSLEARNTDTQYF
size: NA; J: TRBJ2-5; D: TRBD1; V: TRBV7-3; DNA: TGTGCCAGCAGCTACGGGACAGGCCGCCGGGAGACCCAGTACTTC; CDR3: CASSYGTGRRETQYF
size: NA; J: TRBJ1-5; D: NA; V: TRBV28; DNA: TGTGCCAGCACCCTAGGGGCATATAGCAATCAGCCCCAGCATTTT; CDR3: CASTLGAYSNQPQHF
size: NA; J: TRBJ2-3; D: TRBD2; V: TRBV28; DNA: TGTGCCATCCACCCTCCTAGCGGGAGGGCAACAGATACGCAGTATTTT; CDR3: CAIHPPSGRATDTQYF
size: NA; J: TRBJ2-7; D: NA; V: TRBV4-2; DNA: TGTGCCAGCAGCCAAAGGGGGGGGCCCTACGAGCAGTACTTC; CDR3: CASSQRGGPYEQYF